This T cell receptor beta chain was captured by sequencing in a study of blood T cells in healthy people across ages. As for the study in general: Template-switching capture recovered about one barcoded beta molecule per two T cells.

Then a second PCR, running roughly 7 to 11 cycles, was carried out with a sample-barcoded 5' primer and a J-beta primer mix. Sequencing of every sample gave 3 million or more CDR3-containing paired-end reads. TCRdb re-derived calls from the 5' RACE reads in MiXCR, one entry per CDR3 protein. The table has under 1,100,000 distinct CDR3 sequences, about 25% seen once. Losses at the gene ends were 2 bases for V and 2 bases for J; bases not matched to a gene: 5. Germline V gene data show CDR1 as SEHNR and CDR2 as FQNEAQ (reference sequence). The CDR3 is made up of 16 amino acids. A further study also used this sample, focusing on T cells of mothers and their children. This second study says: cDNA synthesis used all extracted RNA, approximately 1.4 ug per 15 ul. Researchers found no T cell clones that were persistent and microchimeric.

This TCR was sampled from a girl aged 2 to 10 in good health. Sample: blood. The chain links TRBV7-9 to TRBJ2-1; 8 bases map to TRBD2. The CDR3 region has the DNA TGTGCCAGCAGCTTATTACGGGGGGGCACCTACAATGAGCAGTTCTTC. Residues: CASSLLRGGTYNEQFF. The full variable domain, its missing parts supplied by reference TRBV7-9 and TRBJ2-1, is DTGVSQNPRHKITKRGQNVTFRCDPISEHNRLYWYRQTLGQGPEFLTYFQNEAQLEKSRLLSDRFSAERPKGSFSTLEIQRTEQGDSAMYLCASSLLRGGTYNEQFFGPGTRLTVL.